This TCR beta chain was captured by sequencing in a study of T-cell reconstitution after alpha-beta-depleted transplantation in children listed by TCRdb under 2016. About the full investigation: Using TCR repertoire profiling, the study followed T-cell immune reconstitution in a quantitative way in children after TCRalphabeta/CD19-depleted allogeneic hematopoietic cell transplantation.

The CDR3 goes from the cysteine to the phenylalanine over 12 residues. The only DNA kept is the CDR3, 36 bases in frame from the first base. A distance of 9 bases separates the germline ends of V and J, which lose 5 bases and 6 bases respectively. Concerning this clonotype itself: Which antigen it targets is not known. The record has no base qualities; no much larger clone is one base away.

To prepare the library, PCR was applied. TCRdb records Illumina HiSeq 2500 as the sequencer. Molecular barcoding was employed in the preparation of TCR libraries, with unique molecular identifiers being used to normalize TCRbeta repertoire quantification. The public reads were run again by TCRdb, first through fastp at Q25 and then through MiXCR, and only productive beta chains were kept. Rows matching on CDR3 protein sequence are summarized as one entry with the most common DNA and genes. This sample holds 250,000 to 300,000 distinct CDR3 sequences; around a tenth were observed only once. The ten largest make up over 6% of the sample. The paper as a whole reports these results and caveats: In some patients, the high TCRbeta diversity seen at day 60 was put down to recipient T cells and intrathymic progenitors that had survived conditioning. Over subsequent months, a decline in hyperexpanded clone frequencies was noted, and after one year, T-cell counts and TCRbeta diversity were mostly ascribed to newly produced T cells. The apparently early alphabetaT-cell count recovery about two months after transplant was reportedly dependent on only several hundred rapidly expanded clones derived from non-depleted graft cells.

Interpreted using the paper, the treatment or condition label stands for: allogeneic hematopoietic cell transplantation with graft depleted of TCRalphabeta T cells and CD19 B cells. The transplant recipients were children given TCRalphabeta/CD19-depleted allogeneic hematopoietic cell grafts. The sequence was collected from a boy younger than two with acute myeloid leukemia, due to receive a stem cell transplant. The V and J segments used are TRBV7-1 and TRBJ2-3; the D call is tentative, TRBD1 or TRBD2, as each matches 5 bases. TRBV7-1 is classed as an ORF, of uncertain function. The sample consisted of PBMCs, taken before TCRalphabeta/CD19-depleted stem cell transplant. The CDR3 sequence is CASSVREDTQYF. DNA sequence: TGTGCCAGCAGCGTCAGGGAGGATACGCAGTATTTT.